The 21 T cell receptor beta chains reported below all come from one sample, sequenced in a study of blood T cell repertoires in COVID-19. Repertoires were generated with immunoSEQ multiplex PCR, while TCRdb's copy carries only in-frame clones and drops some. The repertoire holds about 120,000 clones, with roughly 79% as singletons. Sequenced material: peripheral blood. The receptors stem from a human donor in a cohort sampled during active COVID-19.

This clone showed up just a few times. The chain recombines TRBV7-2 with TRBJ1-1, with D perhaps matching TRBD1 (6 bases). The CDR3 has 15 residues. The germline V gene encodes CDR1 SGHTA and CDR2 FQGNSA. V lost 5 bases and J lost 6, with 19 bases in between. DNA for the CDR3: TGTGCCAGCAGCACCCGGGGGGGCGTGGGCGCTGAAGCTTTCTTT. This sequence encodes CASSTRGGVGAEAFF.

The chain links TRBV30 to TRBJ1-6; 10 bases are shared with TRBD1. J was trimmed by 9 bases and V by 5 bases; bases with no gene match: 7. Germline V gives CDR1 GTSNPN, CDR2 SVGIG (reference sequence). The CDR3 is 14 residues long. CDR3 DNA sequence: TGTGCCTGGGAGGGGACAGGGGTATTTTCACCCCTCCACTTT. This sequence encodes CAWEGTGVFSPLHF.

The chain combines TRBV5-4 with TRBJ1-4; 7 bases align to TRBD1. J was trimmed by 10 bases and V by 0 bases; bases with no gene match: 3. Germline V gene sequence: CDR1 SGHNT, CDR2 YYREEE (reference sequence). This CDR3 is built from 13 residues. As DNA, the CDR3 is TGTGCCAGCAGCTTGGACAGACAGGGAAAACTGTTTTTT. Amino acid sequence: CASSLDRQGKLFF.

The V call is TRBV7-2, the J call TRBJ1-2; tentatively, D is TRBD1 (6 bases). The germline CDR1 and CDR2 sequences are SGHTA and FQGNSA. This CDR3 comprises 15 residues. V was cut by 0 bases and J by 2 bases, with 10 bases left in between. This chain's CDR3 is CASSLARDTNYGYTF. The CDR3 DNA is TGTGCCAGCAGCTTAGCAAGGGACACCAACTATGGCTACACCTTC.

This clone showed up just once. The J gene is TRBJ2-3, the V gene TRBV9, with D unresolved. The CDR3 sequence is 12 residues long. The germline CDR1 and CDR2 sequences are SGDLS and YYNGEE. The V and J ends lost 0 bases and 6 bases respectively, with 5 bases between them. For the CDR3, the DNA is TGTGCCAGCAGCGTAGGGCACGATACGCAGTATTTT. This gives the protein CASSVGHDTQYF.

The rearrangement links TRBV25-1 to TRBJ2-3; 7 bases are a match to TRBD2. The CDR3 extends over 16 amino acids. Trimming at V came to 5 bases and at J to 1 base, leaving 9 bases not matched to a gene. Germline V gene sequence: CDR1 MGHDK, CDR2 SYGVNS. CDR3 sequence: CASSSGKIGGTDTQYF. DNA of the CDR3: TGTGCCAGCAGTAGCGGGAAAATCGGGGGCACAGATACGCAGTATTTT.

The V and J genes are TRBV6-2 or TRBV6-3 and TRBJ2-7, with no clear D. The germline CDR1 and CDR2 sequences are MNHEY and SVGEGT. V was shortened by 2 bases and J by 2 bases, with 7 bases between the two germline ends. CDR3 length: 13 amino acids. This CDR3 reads CASSYEEPYEQYF. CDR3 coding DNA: TGTGCCAGCAGTTACGAGGAACCCTACGAGCAGTACTTC.

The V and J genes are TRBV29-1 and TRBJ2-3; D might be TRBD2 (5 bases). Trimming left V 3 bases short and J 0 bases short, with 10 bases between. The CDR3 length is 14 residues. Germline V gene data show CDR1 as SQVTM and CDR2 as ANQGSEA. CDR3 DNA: TGCAGCGTTGATTTCGGGATTAGCACAGATACGCAGTATTTT. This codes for CSVDFGISTDTQYF.

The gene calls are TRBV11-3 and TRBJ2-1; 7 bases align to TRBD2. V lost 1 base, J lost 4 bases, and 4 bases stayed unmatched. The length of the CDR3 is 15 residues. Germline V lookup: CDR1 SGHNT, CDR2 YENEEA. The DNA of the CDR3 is TGTGCCAGCAGCTTAGGTCTAGCGGAATACAATGAGCAGTTCTTC. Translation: CASSLGLAEYNEQFF.

The CDR3 nucleotides read TGTGCCAGCCGCCTAGGGACAGGGGGATGGTACGAGCAGTACTTC. Translated, it gives CASRLGTGGWYEQYF. This rearrangement joins TRBV6-5 to TRBJ2-7; the match to TRBD1 covers 11 bases. Germline V gene lookup returns CDR1 MNHEY and CDR2 SVGAGI. Losses at the gene ends were 8 bases for V and 4 bases for J; bases not matched to a gene: 10. This CDR3 is 15 amino acids long.

In nucleotides, the CDR3 is TGTGCCAGCAGTGACAAGCTGGAAGAGACCCAGTACTTC. The encoded protein is CASSDKLEETQYF. This chain joins TRBV2 and TRBJ2-5; D remains ambiguous. With 3 bases removed from V and 3 bases from J, the gap between germline ends came to 8 bases. Germline lookup yields CDR1 SNHLY and CDR2 FYNNEI. The CDR3 covers 13 residues. Supplemented by reference TRBV2 and TRBJ2-5, the full variable domain reads EPEVTQTPSHQVTQMGQEVILRCVPISNHLYFYWYRQILGQKVEFLVSFYNNEISEKSEIFDDQFSVERPDGSNFTLKIRSTKLEDSAMYFCASSDKLEETQYFGPGTRLLVL.

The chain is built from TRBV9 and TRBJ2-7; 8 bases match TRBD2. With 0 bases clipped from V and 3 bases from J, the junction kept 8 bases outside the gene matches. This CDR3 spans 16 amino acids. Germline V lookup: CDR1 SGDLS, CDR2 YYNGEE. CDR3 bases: TGTGCCAGCAGCGTAGGGAGCTCGGGAGGGGGCTACGAGCAGTACTTC. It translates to CASSVGSSGGGYEQYF.

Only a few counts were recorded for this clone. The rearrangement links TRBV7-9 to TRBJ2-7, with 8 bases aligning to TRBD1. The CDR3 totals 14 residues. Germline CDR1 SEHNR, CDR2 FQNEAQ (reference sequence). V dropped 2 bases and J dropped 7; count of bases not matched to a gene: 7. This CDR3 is CASSLTTGAGEQYF. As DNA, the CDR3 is TGTGCCAGCAGCTTAACGACAGGGGCCGGGGAGCAGTACTTC.

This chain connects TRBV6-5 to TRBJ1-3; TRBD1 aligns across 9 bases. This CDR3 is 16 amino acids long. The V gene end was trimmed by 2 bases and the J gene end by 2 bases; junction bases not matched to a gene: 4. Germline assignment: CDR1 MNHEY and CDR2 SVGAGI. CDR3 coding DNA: TGTGCCAGCAGTTACGGACAGGGGCTTCCTGGAAACACCATATATTTT. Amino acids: CASSYGQGLPGNTIYF.

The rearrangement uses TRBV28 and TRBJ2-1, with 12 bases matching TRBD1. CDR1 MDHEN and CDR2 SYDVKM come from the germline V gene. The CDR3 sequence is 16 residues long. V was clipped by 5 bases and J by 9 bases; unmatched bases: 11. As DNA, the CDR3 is TGTGCCAGCAGTCCCCGGGACAGGGGGCCTGGAAGTGAGCAGTTCTTC. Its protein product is CASSPRDRGPGSEQFF.

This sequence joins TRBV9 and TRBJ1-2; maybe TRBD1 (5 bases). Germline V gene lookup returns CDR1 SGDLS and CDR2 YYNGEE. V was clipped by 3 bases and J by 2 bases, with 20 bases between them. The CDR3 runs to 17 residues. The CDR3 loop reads CASSAITGVGQNYGYTF. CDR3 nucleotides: TGTGCCAGCAGCGCCATTACGGGGGTGGGCCAGAACTATGGCTACACCTTC.

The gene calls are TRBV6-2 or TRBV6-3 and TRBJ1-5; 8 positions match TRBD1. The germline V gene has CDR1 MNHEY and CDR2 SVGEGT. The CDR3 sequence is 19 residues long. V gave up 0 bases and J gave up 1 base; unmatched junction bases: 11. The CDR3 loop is CASSYSRVSRGLSNQPQHF. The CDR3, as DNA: TGTGCCAGCAGTTACTCGAGGGTCAGCAGGGGGCTCAGCAATCAGCCCCAGCATTTT.

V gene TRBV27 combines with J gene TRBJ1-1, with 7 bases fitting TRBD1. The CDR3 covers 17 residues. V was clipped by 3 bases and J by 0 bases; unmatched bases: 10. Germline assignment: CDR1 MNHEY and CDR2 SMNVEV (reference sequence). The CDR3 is CASSLGRDRSMNTEAFF. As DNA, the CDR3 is TGTGCCAGCAGTTTGGGCCGGGACAGATCAATGAACACTGAAGCTTTCTTT.

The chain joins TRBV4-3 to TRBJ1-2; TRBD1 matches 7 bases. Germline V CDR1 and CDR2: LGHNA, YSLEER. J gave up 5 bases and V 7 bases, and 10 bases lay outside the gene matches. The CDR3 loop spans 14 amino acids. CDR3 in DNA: TGCGCCAGCAACAAAAGGGGGCTTGGGTATGGCTACACCTTC. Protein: CASNKRGLGYGYTF.

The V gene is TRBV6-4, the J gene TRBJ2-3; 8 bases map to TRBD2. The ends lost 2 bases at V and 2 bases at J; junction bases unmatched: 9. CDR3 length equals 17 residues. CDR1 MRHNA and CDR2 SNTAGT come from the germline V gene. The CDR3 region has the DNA TGTGCCAGCAGTGACATCCCGACTAGCGAGATCACAGATACGCAGTATTTT. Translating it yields CASSDIPTSEITDTQYF.

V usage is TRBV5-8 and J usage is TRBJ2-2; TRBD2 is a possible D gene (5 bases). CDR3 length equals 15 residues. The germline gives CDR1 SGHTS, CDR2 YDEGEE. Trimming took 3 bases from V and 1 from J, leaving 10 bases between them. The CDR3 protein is CASSSERMNTGELFF. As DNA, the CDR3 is TGTGCCAGCAGCTCGGAGCGGATGAACACCGGGGAGCTGTTTTTT.